The 16 T cell receptor beta chains in this list originate from one sample, sequenced in a study of cytomegalovirus exposure and HLA in healthy donors. Researchers ran the PCR with 60 Vbeta and 13 Jbeta primers. Repertoires were generated with immunoSEQ multiplex PCR, while TCRdb's copy carries only in-frame clones and drops some. The data hold 80,000 or so clones, with 70% to 85% observed a single time. Material: PBMCs. Receptor source: a man between 45 and 60 years old in good health and CMV-seropositive.

The chain carries TRBV13 and TRBJ2-7; tentative D call: TRBD2 (6 bases). Trimming took off 5 bases at V and 1 base at J, with 9 bases between the two ends. Per germline, CDR1 PRHDT and CDR2 FYEKMQ (reference sequence). The CDR3 length is 13 residues. CDR3 sequence (DNA): TGTGCCAGCAGCCACCGGGAGTCCTACGAGCAGTACTTC. It codes for CASSHRESYEQYF.

For this clone: The sample contains more than one DNA sequence encoding this CDR3. This chain uses TRBV30 with TRBJ1-4, with 9 bases lining up with TRBD1. After removal of 4 bases from V and 7 bases from J, the junction contained 4 bases not matched to a gene. The CDR3 consists of 13 residues. Germline CDR1 is GTSNPN and CDR2 is SVGIG (reference sequence). The CDR3 sequence is CAWNRGQGEKLFF. CDR3 DNA: TGTGCCTGGAACAGGGGGCAGGGTGAAAAACTGTTTTTT.

This chain connects TRBV7-6 to TRBJ1-6; weak D call: TRBD1 (5 bases). This CDR3 has 15 amino acids. V was trimmed by 5 bases and J by 6 bases, leaving 14 bases between them. Germline V lookup: CDR1 SGHVS, CDR2 FNYEAQ. This CDR3 is CASSTGGYGNSPLHF. CDR3 coding DNA: TGTGCCAGCAGCACCGGGGGTTATGGTAATTCACCCCTCCACTTT.

Here the CDR3 DNA reads TGTGCCAGCAGCTTAACTCCGGGACAGGGTTATGTAGGGGGTGAGCAGTTCTTC. It encodes CASSLTPGQGYVGGEQFF. This rearrangement joins TRBV7-3 to TRBJ2-1; 9 nucleotides line up with TRBD1. The CDR3 consists of 18 residues. From germline, CDR1 is SGHTA and CDR2 FQGTGA. V shed 0 bases and J 9 bases; nucleotides not matched to a gene: 15.

This clone was detected once. The rearrangement joins TRBV10-3 to TRBJ2-2; D is undetermined. Germline V gene sequence: CDR1 ENHRY, CDR2 SYGVKD. Trimming cost V 5 bases and J 6 bases, with 10 bases left between them. CDR3 length: 13 amino acids. CDR3 region: CAISQLEPGELFF. DNA for the CDR3: TGTGCCATCAGTCAACTTGAACCCGGGGAGCTGTTTTTT.

The chain employs TRBV7-2 and TRBJ2-1; 8 bases map to TRBD2. The CDR3 totals 19 residues. The germline CDR1 and CDR2 sequences are SGHTA and FQGNSA. The ends lost 1 base at V and 0 bases at J; junction bases unmatched: 11. In DNA, the CDR3 is TGTGCCAGCAGCTTAGGAGGACCCGGGCGGGAGGTCTCCTACAATGAGCAGTTCTTC. Translation: CASSLGGPGREVSYNEQFF.

The chain couples TRBV5-4 to TRBJ2-2; D is perhaps TRBD2 (6 bases). CDR3 length equals 14 residues. From germline, CDR1 is SGHNT and CDR2 YYREEE (reference sequence). The V end lost 4 bases, the J end lost 7 bases, and 14 bases lay between the germline ends. CDR3 residues: CASSTAGGSGELFF. The CDR3 nucleotides are TGTGCCAGCAGCACGGCTGGGGGGAGCGGGGAGCTGTTTTTT.

The chain carries TRBV7-9 and TRBJ2-7; D might be TRBD1 (5 bases). The CDR3 covers 15 residues. V was trimmed by 1 base and J by 0 bases, leaving 10 bases between them. The germline gives CDR1 SEHNR, CDR2 FQNEAQ (reference sequence). DNA of the CDR3: TGTGCCAGCAGCTTAGGGGGCCCAAGCTCCTACGAGCAGTACTTC. Translation gives CASSLGGPSSYEQYF.

The chain links TRBV5-1 to TRBJ1-5, with D uncertain. The V end lost 2 bases, the J end lost 2 bases, and 8 bases lay between the germline ends. Germline CDR1 SGHRS, CDR2 YFSETQ. The CDR3 totals 14 residues. The CDR3 DNA sequence: TGCGCCAGCAGCTTCGGGGAGGGCAATCAGCCCCAGCATTTT. It translates to CASSFGEGNQPQHF.

The rearrangement links TRBV19 to TRBJ2-1; D call uncertain. Germline-derived CDR1 and CDR2 are LNHDA and SQIVND (reference sequence). This CDR3 region has 14 residues. Deletions cut 7 bases from V and 2 bases from J, with 12 bases between. The CDR3 loop is CASNGVPPYNEQFF. CDR3 bases: TGTGCCAGTAATGGAGTGCCCCCCTACAATGAGCAGTTCTTC.

This chain joins TRBV18 and TRBJ2-1, with 7 positions matching TRBD1. Trimming cost V 5 bases and J 7 bases; bases outside gene matches: 2. CDR3 length equals 12 residues. From germline, CDR1 is KGHSH and CDR2 LQKENI. In DNA, the CDR3 is TGTGCCAGCTCAACACAGGGGAATGAGCAGTTCTTC. It translates to CASSTQGNEQFF.

The chain joins TRBV19 to TRBJ1-1, with 7 positions matching TRBD1. CDR1 is LNHDA and CDR2 is SQIVND in the germline V gene (reference sequence). The length of the CDR3 is 14 residues. With V trimmed by 5 bases and J by 4 bases, 7 bases remained unmatched. The CDR3 DNA reads TGTGCCAGTAGTCCTTGGGACAGCCTCACTGAAGCTTTCTTT. Protein: CASSPWDSLTEAFF.

The V call is TRBV4-1, the J call TRBJ1-1; perhaps TRBD1 as D (5 bases). Trimming removed 2 bases at V and 5 bases at J, with 15 bases between. CDR3 length: 15 amino acids. CDR1 MGHRA and CDR2 YSYEKL come from the germline V gene. CDR3 nucleotide sequence: TGCGCCAGCAGCCAATACGGGGGAATGCGGACTGAAGCTTTCTTT. Encoded protein: CASSQYGGMRTEAFF.

The chain joins TRBV5-1 to TRBJ2-1, with 9 bases fitting TRBD2. The germline V gene has CDR1 SGHRS and CDR2 YFSETQ. V lost 4 bases to trimming and J lost 5 bases; unmatched junction nucleotides: 7. This CDR3 is built from 15 residues. This CDR3 reads CASSPGTSRHNEQFF. Here the CDR3 DNA reads TGCGCCAGCAGCCCCGGGACTAGCAGACACAATGAGCAGTTCTTC.

V and J are TRBV27 and TRBJ2-6; no reliable D call. The CDR3 covers 16 residues. The V and J ends lost 6 bases and 1 base respectively, with 13 bases between them. CDR1 and CDR2 (germline): MNHEY, SMNVEV (reference sequence). The CDR3, as DNA: TGTGCCAGCAGCCCTCGCTCACAATCTGGGGCCAACGTCCTGACTTTC. It specifies CASSPRSQSGANVLTF.

The genes are TRBV7-2 and TRBJ2-7, with a possible D match to TRBD1 (6 bases). Germline CDR1 is SGHTA and CDR2 is FQGNSA. The CDR3 length is 15 residues. V shed 0 bases and J shed 4 bases, with 13 bases lying between them. The CDR3 here is CASSLATGSHYEQYF. CDR3 DNA sequence: TGTGCCAGCAGCTTAGCGACAGGCAGCCATTACGAGCAGTACTTC.